A selection of T cell receptor beta chains follows, all from one sample in a study of blood T cells in healthy people across ages. From the 5' RACE reads, TCRdb called clonotypes with MiXCR, one entry per CDR3 protein. The sample lists roughly 1 million distinct CDR3 sequences, approximately 26% seen once, with approximately 0.75% in the top ten. The data also belong to a second study, concerning T cells of mothers and their children.

Sequenced material: blood. These receptors were collected from a girl aged 2 to 10 in good health. The CDR3 runs from the conserved cysteine through the conserved F or W. D genes are given only for firm matches. The size of a clone is reported for some rows only, either as once, few or many, or as a class for expanded clones.

v_gene: TRBV10-3; j_gene: TRBJ2-3; len: 15; d_gene: -; abundance: -; CDR3nt: TGTGCCTCCACCAACGGGAGCGTTCCCACAGATACGCAGTATTTT; CDR3aa: CASTNGSVPTDTQYF
v_gene: TRBV7-2; j_gene: TRBJ2-7; len: 15; d_gene: TRBD1; abundance: few; CDR3nt: TGTGCCAGCAGCTCCTCACGGACAGGGGACTACGAGCAGTACTTC; CDR3aa: CASSSSRTGDYEQYF
v_gene: TRBV29-1; j_gene: TRBJ2-7; len: 13; d_gene: TRBD1; abundance: few; CDR3nt: TGCAGCGTGGGACAGGCAGGGGAATACGAGCAGTACTTC; CDR3aa: CSVGQAGEYEQYF
v_gene: TRBV5-1; j_gene: TRBJ2-7; len: 13; d_gene: -; abundance: few; CDR3nt: TGCGCCAGCAGCTTCGAGGTCTCCTACGAGCAGTACTTC; CDR3aa: CASSFEVSYEQYF
v_gene: TRBV15; j_gene: TRBJ2-5; len: 15; d_gene: TRBD1; abundance: -; CDR3nt: TGTGCCACCAGCAGGGACAGGGGGATTACGGAGACCCAGTACTTC; CDR3aa: CATSRDRGITETQYF
v_gene: TRBV24-1; j_gene: TRBJ2-1; len: 14; d_gene: TRBD1; abundance: few; CDR3nt: TGTGCCACCAGTGTGGGACAGGAGGTAAATGAGCAGTTCTTC; CDR3aa: CATSVGQEVNEQFF
v_gene: TRBV6-2/TRBV6-3; j_gene: TRBJ2-3; len: 16; d_gene: TRBD2; abundance: few; CDR3nt: TGTGCCAGCAGTTACCGACCTAGCGGGAGCACAGATACGCAGTATTTT; CDR3aa: CASSYRPSGSTDTQYF
v_gene: TRBV12-3/TRBV12-4; j_gene: TRBJ2-7; len: 14; d_gene: -; abundance: -; CDR3nt: TGTGCCAGCATAATTAGTGGGTCTTTTGGTGAGCAGTACTTC; CDR3aa: CASIISGSFGEQYF
v_gene: TRBV20-1; j_gene: TRBJ2-7; len: 14; d_gene: TRBD1; abundance: -; CDR3nt: TGCAGTGCTAACCCGCGGGACAGGCAGTACGAGCAGTACTTC; CDR3aa: CSANPRDRQYEQYF
v_gene: TRBV3-1; j_gene: TRBJ2-4; len: 18; d_gene: TRBD1; abundance: few; CDR3nt: TGTGCCAGCAGCCAAGATATTCTGGACAGGGCTCTTACGAACATTCAGTACTTC; CDR3aa: CASSQDILDRALTNIQYF
v_gene: TRBV29-1; j_gene: TRBJ2-1; len: 18; d_gene: TRBD2; abundance: -; CDR3nt: TGCAGCGTTGAATGGTATCTGAGGGCAGCGGGAGGGGTTGATGAGCAGTTCTTC; CDR3aa: CSVEWYLRAAGGVDEQFF
v_gene: TRBV7-8; j_gene: TRBJ2-5; len: 13; d_gene: -; abundance: few; CDR3nt: TGTGCCTGCATAAAGGGGTACCAAGAGACCCAGTACTTC; CDR3aa: CACIKGYQETQYF
v_gene: TRBV20-1; j_gene: TRBJ2-5; len: 12; d_gene: TRBD2; abundance: -; CDR3nt: TGCAGTGCTAGAGCCTCGGGACTAGAGTTATACTTC; CDR3aa: CSARASGLELYF
v_gene: TRBV6-5; j_gene: TRBJ2-7; len: 13; d_gene: TRBD2; abundance: few; CDR3nt: TGTGCCAGCGGGAGGGAGGGCCAGTACGAGCAGTACTTC; CDR3aa: CASGREGQYEQYF
v_gene: TRBV15; j_gene: TRBJ2-7; len: 14; d_gene: -; abundance: -; CDR3nt: TGTGCCACCAGCAGAGATCTCGGTAGCGGCGAGCAGTACTTC; CDR3aa: CATSRDLGSGEQYF
v_gene: TRBV7-3; j_gene: TRBJ2-1; len: 16; d_gene: TRBD2; abundance: -; CDR3nt: TGTGCCAGCAGCCCTACTAGCGGGAGCATCTACAATGAGCAGTTCTTC; CDR3aa: CASSPTSGSIYNEQFF
v_gene: TRBV12-3/TRBV12-4; j_gene: TRBJ2-3; len: 17; d_gene: -; abundance: -; CDR3nt: TGTGCCAGCAGTTTAGGGTCCCCAGGGGGGGCCACAGATGCGCAGTATTTT; CDR3aa: CASSLGSPGGATDAQYF
v_gene: TRBV20-1; j_gene: TRBJ1-1; len: 13; d_gene: -; abundance: -; CDR3nt: TGCAGTGCTAGACGGGGGTCGGACACTGAAGCTTTCTTT; CDR3aa: CSARRGSDTEAFF
v_gene: TRBV28; j_gene: TRBJ1-1; len: 11; d_gene: -; abundance: -; CDR3nt: TGTACCAGCAGTCGGGGCACTGAAGCTTTCTTT; CDR3aa: CTSSRGTEAFF
v_gene: TRBV7-8; j_gene: TRBJ2-3; len: 14; d_gene: TRBD2; abundance: -; CDR3nt: TGTGCCAGCAGCTTAACGGGACTAACAGATACGCAGTATTTT; CDR3aa: CASSLTGLTDTQYF
v_gene: TRBV9; j_gene: TRBJ2-1; len: 15; d_gene: -; abundance: -; CDR3nt: TGTGCCAGCAACGCCCTACAGGGAGTCAGGAATGAGCAGTTCTTC; CDR3aa: CASNALQGVRNEQFF
v_gene: TRBV7-2; j_gene: TRBJ2-5; len: 14; d_gene: -; abundance: few; CDR3nt: TGTGCCAGCAGCCCTCAATCCTACCAAGAGACCCAGTACTTC; CDR3aa: CASSPQSYQETQYF
v_gene: TRBV12-5; j_gene: TRBJ2-3; len: 14; d_gene: -; abundance: few; CDR3nt: TGTGCTAGTGGTTTCGGGGGAATCCCTGATACGCAGTATTTT; CDR3aa: CASGFGGIPDTQYF
v_gene: TRBV24-1; j_gene: TRBJ1-4; len: 15; d_gene: -; abundance: few; CDR3nt: TGTGCCACCAGTGCCCCAGGCGGTGTTAATGAAAAACTGTTTTTT; CDR3aa: CATSAPGGVNEKLFF
v_gene: TRBV28; j_gene: TRBJ2-2; len: 15; d_gene: -; abundance: many; CDR3nt: TGTGCCAACCCCTTTAGGGGCTCGAACACCGGGGAGCTGTTTTTT; CDR3aa: CANPFRGSNTGELFF
v_gene: TRBV7-7; j_gene: TRBJ2-3; len: 14; d_gene: -; abundance: -; CDR3nt: TGTGCTAGCAGCCGCGGACTTCGCACAGATATGCAGTATTTT; CDR3aa: CASSRGLRTDMQYF
v_gene: TRBV9; j_gene: TRBJ2-5; len: 15; d_gene: -; abundance: few; CDR3nt: TGTGCCAGCAGCGTAGCTTTGGATCCAAGGGAGACCCAGTACTTC; CDR3aa: CASSVALDPRETQYF
v_gene: TRBV20-1; j_gene: TRBJ1-4; len: 16; d_gene: -; abundance: -; CDR3nt: TGCAGTGCTAGAGATGATATCGGGGTAGAAGGTGAAAAACTGTTTTTT; CDR3aa: CSARDDIGVEGEKLFF
v_gene: TRBV7-9; j_gene: TRBJ1-5; len: 13; d_gene: -; abundance: once; CDR3nt: TGTGCCAGCAGCCCGTCGGACGGGCAGCCCCAGCATTTT; CDR3aa: CASSPSDGQPQHF
v_gene: TRBV28; j_gene: TRBJ1-4; len: 14; d_gene: -; abundance: -; CDR3nt: TGTGCCAGCAGTCCGGGTTATAGGGATGAAAAACTGTTTTTT; CDR3aa: CASSPGYRDEKLFF
v_gene: TRBV29-1; j_gene: TRBJ1-2; len: 15; d_gene: -; abundance: few; CDR3nt: TGCAGCGTTGAAGCGGAGCGGGATTTTGACTATGGCTACACCTTC; CDR3aa: CSVEAERDFDYGYTF
v_gene: TRBV29-1; j_gene: TRBJ1-1; len: 15; d_gene: -; abundance: few; CDR3nt: TGCAGCGTCCAAGGTGACAGTTTAAAGAACACTGAAGCTTTCTTT; CDR3aa: CSVQGDSLKNTEAFF
v_gene: TRBV7-2; j_gene: TRBJ2-1; len: 17; d_gene: TRBD2; abundance: few; CDR3nt: TGTGCCAGCAGCTTAGCGCGCTTTACTAGCGGTAACAATGAGCAGTTCTTC; CDR3aa: CASSLARFTSGNNEQFF
v_gene: TRBV6-6; j_gene: TRBJ1-1; len: 12; d_gene: -; abundance: -; CDR3nt: TGTGCCAGCAGTTACTCGGACACTGAAGCTTTCTTT; CDR3aa: CASSYSDTEAFF
v_gene: TRBV6-2/TRBV6-3; j_gene: TRBJ1-1; len: 12; d_gene: -; abundance: -; CDR3nt: TGTGCCAGCAGACAAGACAGGCCTGAAGCTTTCTTT; CDR3aa: CASRQDRPEAFF
v_gene: TRBV7-2; j_gene: TRBJ2-1; len: 12; d_gene: -; abundance: -; CDR3nt: TGTGCCAGCAGCTTAGATGGTTACGAGCAGTTCTTC; CDR3aa: CASSLDGYEQFF
v_gene: TRBV13; j_gene: TRBJ1-3; len: 15; d_gene: -; abundance: -; CDR3nt: TGTGCCAGCAGCCGCCGGGGCTACGCTGGAAACACCATATATTTT; CDR3aa: CASSRRGYAGNTIYF
v_gene: TRBV5-1; j_gene: TRBJ2-1; len: 15; d_gene: TRBD1; abundance: -; CDR3nt: TGCGCCAGCAGCCCCGGGACAGTCACCTACAATGAGCAGTTCTTC; CDR3aa: CASSPGTVTYNEQFF
v_gene: TRBV6-6; j_gene: TRBJ2-1; len: 14; d_gene: TRBD2; abundance: -; CDR3nt: TGTGCCTCACGCGGGGGTGTCGGATACAGTGAGCAGTTCTTC; CDR3aa: CASRGGVGYSEQFF
v_gene: TRBV7-6; j_gene: TRBJ2-7; len: 14; d_gene: -; abundance: few; CDR3nt: TGTGCCAGCAGCCCACCGGGCTGGGCCTACGAGCAGTACTTC; CDR3aa: CASSPPGWAYEQYF
v_gene: TRBV29-1; j_gene: TRBJ1-1; len: 10; d_gene: -; abundance: -; CDR3nt: TGCAGCGGGCATTTAACTGAAGCTTTCTTT; CDR3aa: CSGHLTEAFF
v_gene: TRBV5-1; j_gene: TRBJ1-1; len: 17; d_gene: -; abundance: few; CDR3nt: TGCGCCAGCGGCGCTCCTCCGGGCACGGGCACGAACACTGAAGCTTTCTTT; CDR3aa: CASGAPPGTGTNTEAFF
v_gene: TRBV19; j_gene: TRBJ2-5; len: 8; d_gene: -; abundance: -; CDR3nt: TGTGAAGGGGGGACCCAGTACTTC; CDR3aa: CEGGTQYF
v_gene: TRBV11-2; j_gene: TRBJ2-5; len: 12; d_gene: -; abundance: few; CDR3nt: TGTGCCAGCAAGCCCGGAGGGGAGACCCAGTACTTC; CDR3aa: CASKPGGETQYF